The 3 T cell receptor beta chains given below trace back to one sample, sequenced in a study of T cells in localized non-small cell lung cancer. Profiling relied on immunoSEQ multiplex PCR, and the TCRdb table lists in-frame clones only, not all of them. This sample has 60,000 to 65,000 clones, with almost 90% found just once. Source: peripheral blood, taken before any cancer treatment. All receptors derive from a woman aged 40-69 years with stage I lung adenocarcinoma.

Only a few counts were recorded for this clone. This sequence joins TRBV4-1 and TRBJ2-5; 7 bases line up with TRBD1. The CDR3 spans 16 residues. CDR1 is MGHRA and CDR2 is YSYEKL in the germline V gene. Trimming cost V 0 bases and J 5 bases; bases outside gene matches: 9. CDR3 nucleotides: TGCGCCAGCAGCCAAGACCCCCGACAGGGTTATGAGACCCAGTACTTC. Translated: CASSQDPRQGYETQYF.

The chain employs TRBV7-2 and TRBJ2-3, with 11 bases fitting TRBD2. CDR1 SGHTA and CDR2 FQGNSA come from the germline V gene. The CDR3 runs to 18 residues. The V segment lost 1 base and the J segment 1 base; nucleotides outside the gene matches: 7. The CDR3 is CASSLVPPLAGGTDTQYF. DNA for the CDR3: TGTGCCAGCAGCTTAGTTCCCCCACTAGCGGGGGGCACAGATACGCAGTATTTT.

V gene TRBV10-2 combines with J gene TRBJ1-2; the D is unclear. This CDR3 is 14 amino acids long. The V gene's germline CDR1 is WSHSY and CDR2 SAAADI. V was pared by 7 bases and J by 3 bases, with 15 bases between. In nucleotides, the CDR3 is TGCGCCAGCACTTTACTACTGAGTGACTATGGCTACACCTTC. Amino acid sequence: CASTLLLSDYGYTF.